One and the same sample provided the 6 T cell receptor beta chains below, sequenced in a study of blood T cell repertoires in COVID-19. The table came from immunoSEQ multiplex PCR; TCRdb's copy has only in-frame clones and leaves some out. This sample has 200,000 or so clones; roughly 80% occur once, and the top ten carry approximately 10%. Specimen: peripheral blood. These receptors were collected from an elderly woman with COVID-19, enrolled during active disease.

The J gene is TRBJ2-5, the V gene TRBV10-3; the D gene is possibly TRBD1 (6 bases). This CDR3 region has 14 residues. Germline V gene data show CDR1 as ENHRY and CDR2 as SYGVKD. Trimming removed 3 bases from V and 3 bases from J, with 11 bases in between. CDR3 in DNA: TGTGCCATCAGTGACGGGGCAGGGGAAGAGACCCAGTACTTC. This encodes CAISDGAGEETQYF.

The chain employs TRBV20-1 and TRBJ2-1; weak D call: TRBD1 (6 bases). Looked up from germline, CDR1 is DFQATT and CDR2 is SNEGSKA (reference sequence). The CDR3 consists of 14 residues. V lost 3 bases and J lost 5, with 14 bases in between. The CDR3 loop is CSASSPTGNNEQFF. CDR3 nucleotide sequence: TGCAGTGCTAGTTCGCCGACAGGCAACAATGAGCAGTTCTTC.

The genes are TRBV29-1 and TRBJ2-5, with D possibly matching TRBD1 (6 bases). Trimming pared 7 bases from V and 5 bases from J, leaving 17 bases between. This CDR3 region has 13 residues. CDR1 is SQVTM, CDR2 ANQGSEA, per germline. CDR3 nucleotide sequence: TGCAGCGGGGGGATGGGGGCTTGGGAGACCCAGTACTTC. Translation: CSGGMGAWETQYF.

V gene TRBV10-2 combines with J gene TRBJ2-7; maybe TRBD2 (6 bases). CDR3 length: 13 residues. Germline-derived CDR1 and CDR2 are WSHSY and SAAADI. With 8 bases removed from V and 2 bases from J, the gap between germline ends came to 13 bases. The CDR3 nucleotides are TGCGCCAGCCGTTTGGCGGGGCCCTACGAGCAGTACTTC. Its translation is CASRLAGPYEQYF.

The CDR3: CASSPGGVGYTF. CDR3 in DNA: TGTGCCAGCAGCCCAGGGGGTGTAGGCTACACCTTC. This chain connects TRBV5-4 to TRBJ1-2; 7 nucleotides line up with TRBD1. This CDR3 is 12 amino acids long. Trimming removed 4 bases from V and 8 bases from J; junction bases left unmatched: 5. CDR1 and CDR2 from the germline V gene are SGHNT and YYREEE (reference sequence).

The J gene is TRBJ1-4, the V gene TRBV2; no firm D call. CDR1 and CDR2 from the germline V gene are SNHLY and FYNNEI. This CDR3 region has 14 residues. Trimming cost V 7 bases and J 7 bases, with 16 bases left between them. CDR3 sequence reads: CASILLAASEKLFF. CDR3 DNA: TGTGCCAGCATCCTCCTTGCGGCGAGTGAAAAACTGTTTTTT.